This T cell receptor (beta chain) was found in a study of blood T cell repertoires in COVID-19. In the original workflow: Amplification with reference gene primers provided the estimates of nucleated cell counts. TCRdb's table, derived via immunoSEQ multiplex PCR, lists solely in-frame clones and lacks some. That table furnishes V, J and clone size, whereas the DNA furnished D and trimming. The sample gives about 140,000 clones, roughly 86% of which show up once; 0.8% to 0.95% is in the top ten. In germline, CDR1 is SGHRS, CDR2 YFSETQ. Trimming cost V 6 bases and J 2 bases; bases outside gene matches: 13. The CDR3 has 17 residues.

The V call is TRBV5-1, the J call TRBJ2-1; TRBD2 matches 8 bases. The sequence was obtained from a woman aged 50 to 60 with acute or convalescent COVID-19. Sample: peripheral blood. CDR3 amino acids: CASNREFSGMPYNEQFF. DNA of the CDR3: TGCGCCAGCAACCGTGAATTTAGCGGGATGCCCTACAATGAGCAGTTCTTC.